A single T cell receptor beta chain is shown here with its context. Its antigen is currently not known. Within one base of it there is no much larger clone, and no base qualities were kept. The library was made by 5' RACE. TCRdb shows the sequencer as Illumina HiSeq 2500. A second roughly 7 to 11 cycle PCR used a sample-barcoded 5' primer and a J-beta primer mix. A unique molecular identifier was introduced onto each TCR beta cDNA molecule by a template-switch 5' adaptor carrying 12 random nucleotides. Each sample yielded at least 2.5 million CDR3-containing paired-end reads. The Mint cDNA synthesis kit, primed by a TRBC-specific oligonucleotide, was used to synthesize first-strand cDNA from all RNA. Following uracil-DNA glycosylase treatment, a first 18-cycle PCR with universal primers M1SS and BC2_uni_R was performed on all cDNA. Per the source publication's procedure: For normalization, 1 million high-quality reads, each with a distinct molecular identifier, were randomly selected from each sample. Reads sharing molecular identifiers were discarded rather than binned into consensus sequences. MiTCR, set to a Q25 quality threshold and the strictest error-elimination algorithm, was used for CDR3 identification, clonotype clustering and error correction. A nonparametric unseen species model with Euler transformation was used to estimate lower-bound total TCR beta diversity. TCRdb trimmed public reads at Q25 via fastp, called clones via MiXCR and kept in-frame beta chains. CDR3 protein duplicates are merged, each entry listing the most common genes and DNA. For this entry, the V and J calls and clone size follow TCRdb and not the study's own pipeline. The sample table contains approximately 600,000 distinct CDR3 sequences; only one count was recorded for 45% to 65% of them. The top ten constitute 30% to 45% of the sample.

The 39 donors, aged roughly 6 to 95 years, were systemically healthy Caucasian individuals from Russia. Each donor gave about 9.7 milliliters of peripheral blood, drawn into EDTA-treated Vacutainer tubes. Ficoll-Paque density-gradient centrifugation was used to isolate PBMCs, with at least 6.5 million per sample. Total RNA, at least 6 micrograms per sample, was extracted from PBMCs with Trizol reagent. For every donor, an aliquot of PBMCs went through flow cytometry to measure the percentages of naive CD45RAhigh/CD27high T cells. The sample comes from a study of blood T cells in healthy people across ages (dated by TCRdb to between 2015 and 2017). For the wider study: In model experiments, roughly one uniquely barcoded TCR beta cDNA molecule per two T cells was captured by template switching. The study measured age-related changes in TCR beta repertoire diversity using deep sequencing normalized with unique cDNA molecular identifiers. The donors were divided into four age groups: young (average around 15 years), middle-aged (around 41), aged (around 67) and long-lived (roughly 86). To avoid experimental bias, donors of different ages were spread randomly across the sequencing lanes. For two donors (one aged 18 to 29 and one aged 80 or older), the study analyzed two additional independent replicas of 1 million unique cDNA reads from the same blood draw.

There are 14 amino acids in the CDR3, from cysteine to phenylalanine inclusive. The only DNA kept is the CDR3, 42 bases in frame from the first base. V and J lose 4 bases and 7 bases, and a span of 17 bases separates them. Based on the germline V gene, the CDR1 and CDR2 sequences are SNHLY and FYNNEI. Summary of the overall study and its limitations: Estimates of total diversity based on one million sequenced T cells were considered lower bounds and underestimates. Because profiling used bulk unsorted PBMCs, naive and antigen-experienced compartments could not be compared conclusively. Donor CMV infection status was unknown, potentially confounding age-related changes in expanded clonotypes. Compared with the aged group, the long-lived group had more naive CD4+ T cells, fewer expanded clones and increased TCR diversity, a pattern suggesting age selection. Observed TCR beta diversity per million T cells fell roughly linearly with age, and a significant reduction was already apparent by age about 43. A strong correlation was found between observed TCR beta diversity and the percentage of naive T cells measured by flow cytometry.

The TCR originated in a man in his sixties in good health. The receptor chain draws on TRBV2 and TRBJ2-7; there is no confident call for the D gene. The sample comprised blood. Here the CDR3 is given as CASSVALPPWEQYF. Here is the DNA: TGTGCCAGCAGTGTGGCACTCCCGCCTTGGGAGCAGTACTTC.